The 32 T cell receptor beta chains listed next were all sequenced from one sample in a study of regulatory T cells in long-lasting Graves disease. As to time point: persistent/refractory GD, antithyroid drugs over 5 years with positive TRAb. Extracted RNA from PBMCs served as the source of the TCR library. Sequencing libraries for TCR beta were prepared with iRepertoire HTBI primers and Arm-PCR of CDR3 regions. TCRdb ran MiXCR on the multiplex PCR reads and lists one entry per CDR3 protein. Here the sample spans about 460,000 distinct CDR3 sequences, 20% to 25% being singletons. This material consisted of peripheral blood mononuclear cells (PBMCs), taken when the disease was refractory, from a patient treated with antithyroid drugs. These receptors came from a female donor with Graves disease.

This clonotype appeared many times. The V gene is TRBV7-9, the J gene TRBJ1-2, with TRBD1 identical over 11 bases. The CDR3 consists of 14 residues. CDR1 is SEHNR and CDR2 is FQNEAQ in the germline V gene (reference sequence). Trimming at V came to 10 bases and at J to 4 bases, leaving 8 bases not matched to a gene. This chain's CDR3 is CATNRTGGIYGYTF. CDR3 sequence (DNA): TGTGCCACCAACAGGACAGGGGGCATCTATGGCTACACCTTC.

This clonotype was recorded many times. The chain links TRBV20-1 to TRBJ1-2; perhaps TRBD1 as D (5 bases). V lost 6 bases to trimming and J lost 4 bases, with 18 bases between them. The CDR3 contains 14 residues. In germline, CDR1 is DFQATT, CDR2 SNEGSKA (reference sequence). The CDR3 spells CSAPTGADSYGYTF. The CDR3, as DNA: TGCAGTGCGCCTACCGGGGCGGACTCCTATGGCTACACCTTC.

This clonotype was counted a few times. V gene TRBV14 combines with J gene TRBJ1-2; perhaps TRBD1 as D (5 bases). Per germline, CDR1 SGHDN and CDR2 FVKESK. CDR3 size: 15 residues. V dropped 1 base and J dropped 5 bases, with 14 bases sitting between them. DNA of the CDR3: TGTGCCAGCAGCCAAGGGCCTCGAGGGGCATATGGCTACACCTTC. Its translation: CASSQGPRGAYGYTF.

This clonotype was found many times. J is TRBJ2-7 and V is TRBV7-2; 8 bases line up with TRBD1. The CDR3 extends over 15 amino acids. V dropped 1 base and J dropped 6; count of bases not matched to a gene: 8. Germline CDR1 is SGHTA and CDR2 is FQGNSA. CDR3 nucleotides: TGTGCCAGCAGCTTAGGTGGACAGGGTGGCGTCGAGCAGTACTTC. Translated: CASSLGGQGGVEQYF.

The V and J genes are TRBV5-1 and TRBJ1-2; TRBD1 aligns across 7 bases. J was trimmed by 8 bases and V by 4 bases; bases with no gene match: 17. This CDR3 region has 16 residues. Germline V gene lookup returns CDR1 SGHRS and CDR2 YFSETQ. CDR3 sequence reads: CASSISGTAISEGYTF. The CDR3 DNA is TGCGCCAGCAGCATATCCGGGACAGCCATCTCGGAGGGCTACACCTTC. Complete variable domain (other parts from reference TRBV5-1 and TRBJ1-2): KAGVTQTPRYLIKTRGQQVTLSCSPISGHRSVSWYQQTPGQGLQFLFEYFSETQRNKGNFPGRFSGRQFSNSRSEMNVSTLELGDSALYLCASSISGTAISEGYTFGSGTRLTVV.

The V call is TRBV7-6, the J call TRBJ2-6; 11 bases agree with TRBD2. The CDR3 is 19 amino acids. V dropped 0 bases and J dropped 0; count of bases not matched to a gene: 4. Per the germline V gene, CDR1 is SGHVS and CDR2 is FNYEAQ. The CDR3 sequence is CASSLAQTSGDSGANVLTF. The CDR3 nucleotides are TGTGCCAGCAGCTTAGCTCAGACTAGCGGGGACTCTGGGGCCAACGTCCTGACTTTC.

As for this clonotype: A much larger clone is a single base away; this may be a read error. The chain recombines TRBV7-2 with TRBJ1-2, with D unresolved. The CDR3 runs to 12 residues. Looked up from germline, CDR1 is SGHTA and CDR2 is FQGNSA. The CDR3 here is CAGSLENYGYTF. CDR3 in DNA: TGTGCCGGCAGCTTAGAAAACTATGGCTACACCTTC.

This clonotype was counted ten times or more. The gene calls are TRBV27 and TRBJ1-6; D is uncertain. The germline V gene encodes CDR1 MNHEY and CDR2 SMNVEV (reference sequence). The CDR3 has 14 amino acids. Trimming removed 5 bases at V and 7 bases at J, with 12 bases between. CDR3 sequence (DNA): TGTGCCAGCAGTATGTATAACGAGAATTCACCCCTCCACTTT. This sequence encodes CASSMYNENSPLHF.

This clonotype was picked up many times. The chain couples TRBV3-1 to TRBJ1-2; D is unclear. The CDR3 consists of 15 residues. The V end lost 1 base, the J end lost 0 bases, and 9 bases lay between the germline ends. In germline, CDR1 is LGHDT, CDR2 YNNKEL (reference sequence). The CDR3 coding sequence is TGTGCCAGCAGCCAAGGGCCAAACCCTAACTATGGCTACACCTTC. The encoded protein is CASSQGPNPNYGYTF.

Ten or more counts support this clonotype. The J gene is TRBJ2-5, the V gene TRBV27; D uncertain. The CDR3 runs 13 residues. Trimming took 3 bases from V and 0 from J, leaving 5 bases between them. Germline V gives CDR1 MNHEY, CDR2 SMNVEV (reference sequence). CDR3 region: CASSFLYQETQYF. DNA for the CDR3: TGTGCCAGCAGTTTCCTGTACCAAGAGACCCAGTACTTC.

The sample holds a few counts of this clonotype. This rearrangement joins TRBV11-1 to TRBJ2-2, with unresolved D. Between the trimmed V and J ends, which lost 6 bases and 1 base, there was a span of 18 bases. Germline V gives CDR1 SGHAT, CDR2 FQDESV (reference sequence). CDR3 length: 17 amino acids. CDR3 residues: CASSSDMDGLNTGELFF. The CDR3 DNA follows: TGTGCCAGCAGTTCCGATATGGACGGGTTGAACACCGGGGAGCTGTTTTTT.

Many counts were recorded for this clonotype. This chain connects TRBV2 to TRBJ1-5; D gene uncertain. The CDR3 runs 11 residues. Germline V gene lookup returns CDR1 SNHLY and CDR2 FYNNEI. V shed 1 base and J shed 8 bases, with 3 bases lying between them. As DNA, the CDR3 is TGTGCCAGCAGTGAAGGGGAGCCCCAGCATTTT. This gives the protein CASSEGEPQHF.

This clonotype came up many times. The J gene is TRBJ2-5, the V gene TRBV7-2, with D unclear. The germline CDR1 and CDR2 sequences are SGHTA and FQGNSA. This CDR3 region has 14 residues. V was shortened by 4 bases and J by 2 bases, with 11 bases between the two germline ends. The CDR3 DNA reads TGTGCCAGCAGCTCTACTATATTTCAAGAGACCCAGTACTTC. It translates to CASSSTIFQETQYF.

This chain links TRBV4-3 with TRBJ1-1, with D maybe TRBD1 (6 bases). In germline, CDR1 is LGHNA, CDR2 YSLEER. Deletions cut 1 base from V and 6 bases from J, with 9 bases between. The CDR3 length is 13 residues. The CDR3 DNA sequence: TGCGCCAGCAGCCAAGTACAGGGCGCTGAAGCTTTCTTT. As protein: CASSQVQGAEAFF.

Remarks on this clonotype: This sequence may be a read error, since a much larger clone differs from it by one base. The chain joins TRBV5-1 to TRBJ1-4, with a possible D match to TRBD1 (5 bases). The CDR3 extends over 14 amino acids. Germline V gives CDR1 SGHRS, CDR2 YFSETQ. The CDR3 nucleotides read TGCGCCAGCACTTCCGGGACGGAGAATGAAAAACTGTCTTTT. Protein: CASTSGTENEKLSF.

This clonotype came up many times. The gene calls are TRBV28 and TRBJ1-5; D gene uncertain. Germline values: CDR1 MDHEN, CDR2 SYDVKM. There are 12 residues in the CDR3. V lost 4 bases and J 6 bases, leaving 7 bases between the germline ends. The CDR3 bases are TGTGCCAGCAGTTCACAGAGTCAGCCCCAGCATTTT. Translation gives CASSSQSQPQHF. Looking up the rest from reference TRBV28 and TRBJ1-5 gives the full variable domain: DVKVTQSSRYLVKRTGEKVFLECVQDMDHENMFWYRQDPGLGLRLIYFSYDVKMKEKGDIPEGYSVSREKKERFSLILESASTNQTSMYLCASSSQSQPQHFGDGTRLSIL.

This clonotype appeared a few times. The chain combines TRBV11-2 with TRBJ2-7; 7 bases match TRBD1. V shed 5 bases and J 3 bases; nucleotides not matched to a gene: 7. Germline CDR1 reads SGHAT; CDR2 reads FQNNGV. The CDR3 runs to 14 residues. The CDR3 region is CASSPLTGDYEQYF. In DNA, the CDR3 is TGTGCCAGCAGCCCCCTTACAGGGGACTACGAGCAGTACTTC.

This clonotype was counted ten times or more. This chain uses TRBV6-1 with TRBJ2-6; no firm D call. This CDR3 has 15 amino acids. V lost 6 bases to trimming and J lost 0 bases, with 9 bases between them. Germline lookup yields CDR1 MNHNS and CDR2 SASEGT. CDR3 region: CASSNGASGANVLTF. CDR3 coding DNA: TGTGCCAGCAGCAACGGAGCCTCTGGGGCCAACGTCCTGACTTTC.

This chain joins TRBV7-2 and TRBJ1-5; the match to TRBD1 covers 8 bases. The CDR3 length is 15 residues. Germline V gives CDR1 SGHTA, CDR2 FQGNSA. J gave up 4 bases and V 5 bases, and 7 bases lay outside the gene matches. The CDR3 is CASSPRTGINQPQHF. The CDR3 bases are TGTGCCAGCAGCCCCCGGACAGGGATTAATCAGCCCCAGCATTTT.

This rearrangement joins TRBV5-5 to TRBJ2-7, with a possible D match to TRBD2 (6 bases). The germline V gene has CDR1 SGHKS and CDR2 YYEKEE (reference sequence). The CDR3 covers 16 residues. V was clipped by 4 bases and J by 2 bases, with 19 bases between them. The CDR3 nucleotides are TGTGCCAGCAGCCGGGGGTTGGCTAGCGTCGCCTACGAGCAGTACTTC. The encoded protein is CASSRGLASVAYEQYF. Supplemented by reference TRBV5-5 and TRBJ2-7, the full variable domain reads DAGVTQSPTHLIKTRGQQVTLRCSPISGHKSVSWYQQVLGQGPQFIFQYYEKEERGRGNFPDRFSARQFPNYSSELNVNALLLGDSALYLCASSRGLASVAYEQYFGPGTRLTVT.

This clonotype was detected a few times. This rearrangement joins TRBV30 to TRBJ1-1; no definite D call. Germline lookup yields CDR1 GTSNPN and CDR2 SVGIG (reference sequence). The CDR3 totals 15 residues. V lost 5 bases and J 1 base, leaving 17 bases between the germline ends. CDR3 protein: CAWVVRTRANTEAFF. CDR3 nucleotide sequence: TGTGCCTGGGTGGTAAGGACGAGGGCGAACACTGAAGCTTTCTTT.

There are a few counts of this clonotype. CDR3 sequence: CASSLGQGSDEQYF. In nucleotides, the CDR3 is TGTGCCAGCAGTTTAGGTCAGGGAAGCGACGAGCAGTACTTC. The J gene is TRBJ2-7, the V gene TRBV28, with D possibly being TRBD1 (5 bases). Germline V lookup: CDR1 MDHEN, CDR2 SYDVKM. V lost 2 bases and J 5 bases, leaving 13 bases between the germline ends. This CDR3 has 14 residues.

This clonotype was detected once. The V gene is TRBV19, the J gene TRBJ2-6; D remains ambiguous. Germline-derived CDR1 and CDR2 are LNHDA and SQIVND (reference sequence). Trimming pared 7 bases from V and 0 bases from J, leaving 13 bases between. This CDR3 is 16 amino acids long. DNA for the CDR3: TGTGCCAGTAAGCCCCCGGGCCACTCTGGGGCCAACGTCCTGACTTTC. It translates to CASKPPGHSGANVLTF.

The gene calls are TRBV14 and TRBJ1-2; a possible D gene is TRBD1 (6 bases). Trimming took off 1 base at V and 8 bases at J, with 11 bases between the two ends. Germline loops: CDR1 SGHDN, CDR2 FVKESK. This CDR3 contains 13 residues. CDR3 DNA sequence: TGTGCCAGCAGCCAAGCCCGTCAGGGGGGCTACACCTTC. Its translation: CASSQARQGGYTF. The whole variable domain, filled in from reference TRBV14 and TRBJ1-2, reads EAGVTQFPSHSVIEKGQTVTLRCDPISGHDNLYWYRRVMGKEIKFLLHFVKESKQDESGMPNNRFLAERTGGTYSTLKVQPAELEDSGVYFCASSQARQGGYTFGSGTRLTVV.

This chain joins TRBV30 and TRBJ1-6, with TRBD1 identical over 9 bases. This CDR3 has 14 residues. CDR1 GTSNPN and CDR2 SVGIG come from the germline V gene (reference sequence). V was clipped by 2 bases and J by 9 bases; unmatched bases: 5. The CDR3 region is CAWSTGQGVSPLHF. CDR3 coding DNA: TGTGCCTGGAGTACGGGACAGGGAGTTTCACCCCTCCACTTT.

Ten or more counts support this clonotype. This chain uses TRBV6-1 with TRBJ2-7, with 7 bases that match TRBD1. With V trimmed by 3 bases and J by 1 base, 3 bases remained unmatched. CDR3 length: 14 residues. Germline CDR1 reads MNHNS; CDR2 reads SASEGT. CDR3 in DNA: TGTGCCAGCAGTGACAGGGGGATTTCCTACGAGCAGTACTTC. Translation gives CASSDRGISYEQYF.

This clonotype came up many times. The genes are TRBV7-6 and TRBJ2-5; no firm D call. The CDR3 has 13 residues. In germline, CDR1 is SGHVS, CDR2 FNYEAQ. V was cut by 3 bases and J by 1 base, with 6 bases left in between. The CDR3 here is CASSFTIQETQYF. The CDR3 DNA reads TGTGCCAGCAGCTTCACAATCCAAGAGACCCAGTACTTC.

This clonotype was detected many times. The gene calls are TRBV2 and TRBJ2-7; TRBD2 matches 12 bases. Per the germline V gene, CDR1 is SNHLY and CDR2 is FYNNEI. V shed 7 bases and J 3 bases; nucleotides not matched to a gene: 7. This CDR3 spans 15 amino acids. The CDR3, as DNA: TGTGCCAGCACCAAGACTAGCGGGGGCAACTACGAGCAGTACTTC. It specifies CASTKTSGGNYEQYF.

The chain is built from TRBV29-1 and TRBJ1-2, with 7 bases identical to TRBD1. The ends lost 6 bases at V and 3 bases at J; junction bases unmatched: 1. CDR3 length: 11 residues. Germline V gene data show CDR1 as SQVTM and CDR2 as ANQGSEA. CDR3: CSVGTDYGYTF. The CDR3 DNA follows: TGCAGCGTCGGGACAGACTATGGCTACACCTTC.

This clonotype was recorded many times. V usage is TRBV7-2 and J usage is TRBJ1-1, with D possibly TRBD1 on 5 matching bases. Germline V gene data show CDR1 as SGHTA and CDR2 as FQGNSA. The CDR3 length is 13 residues. V was pared by 4 bases and J by 5 bases, with 11 bases between. CDR3 DNA: TGTGCCAGCAGCTCCAGCAGGGAGACTGAAGCTTTCTTT. This translates into CASSSSRETEAFF.

This clonotype was detected ten times or more. The chain carries TRBV12-3 or TRBV12-4 and TRBJ2-2, with D maybe TRBD1 (5 bases). This CDR3 comprises 18 residues. Trimming pared 7 bases from V and 2 bases from J, leaving 23 bases between. Here the CDR3 DNA reads TGTGCCAGCACCTCACCAGGGAATACCCCCGCCAACACCGGGGAGCTGTTTTTT. Translation: CASTSPGNTPANTGELFF.

This clonotype was seen many times. This chain joins TRBV7-2 and TRBJ2-5, with D possibly called TRBD1 or TRBD2 (5 bases each). V dropped 4 bases and J dropped 5 bases, with 17 bases sitting between them. Germline CDR1 reads SGHTA; CDR2 reads FQGNSA. The CDR3 runs 15 residues. CDR3 protein: CASSYRAGGQETQYF. DNA of the CDR3: TGTGCCAGCAGCTATAGGGCTGGGGGTCAGGAGACCCAGTACTTC.